Below are 14 T cell receptor beta chains sequenced from a single sample in a study of T-cell memory formation after mild COVID-19. MiXCR, run by TCRdb on the 5' RACE reads, gives a single entry per CDR3 protein. The sample lists around 200,000 distinct CDR3 sequences, under 12% occurring once. Input material: PBMCs or a T cell subset sorted from them (not recorded which). The source is a man between 18 and 29 years old who had mild COVID-19 (a few samples of this study predate the infection). Cell type and time point are not known.

V and J are TRBV27 and TRBJ2-2; 9 nucleotides align to TRBD2. The CDR3 is 18 residues long. Germline CDR1 reads MNHEY; CDR2 reads SMNVEV (reference sequence). J gave up 3 bases and V 2 bases, and 10 bases lay outside the gene matches. CDR3 DNA: TGTGCCAGCAGTTTAGGATCGCGGGGGGGCCTCGACACCGGGGAGCTGTTTTTT. Its protein is CASSLGSRGGLDTGELFF.

The J gene is TRBJ2-3, the V gene TRBV7-3; 8 bases agree with TRBD2. The CDR3 loop spans 14 amino acids. Per the germline V gene, CDR1 is SGHTA and CDR2 is FQGTGA. Unmatched junction bases numbered 3, after V lost 4 bases and J lost 3 bases. The CDR3 here is CASSSSGHTDTQYF. The CDR3 nucleotides are TGTGCCAGCAGCTCTAGCGGGCATACAGATACGCAGTATTTT.

The sample holds a few counts of this clonotype. This rearrangement joins TRBV29-1 to TRBJ1-1; D is unclear. Deletions cut 6 bases from V and 0 bases from J, with 11 bases between. This CDR3 contains 13 residues. Germline V gene sequence: CDR1 SQVTM, CDR2 ANQGSEA. The CDR3: CSVIPRMNTEAFF. The CDR3 DNA sequence: TGCAGCGTGATCCCGAGGATGAACACTGAAGCTTTCTTT.

This clonotype has a single count. V gene TRBV9 combines with J gene TRBJ2-5; 13 nucleotides agree with TRBD2. The CDR3 runs 14 residues. Germline V gene sequence: CDR1 SGDLS, CDR2 YYNGEE. V trimming: 3 bases; J trimming: 10 bases; junction bases outside the gene matches: 6. The chain's CDR3 is CASSDTGLAGDQYF. The CDR3 DNA follows: TGTGCCAGCAGCGACACTGGACTAGCGGGGGACCAGTACTTC.

This chain joins TRBV5-1 and TRBJ1-4; 9 bases map to TRBD1. CDR3 length: 15 amino acids. Germline V gene data show CDR1 as SGHRS and CDR2 as YFSETQ. V lost 4 bases to trimming and J lost 3 bases; unmatched junction nucleotides: 4. In DNA form, the CDR3 reads TGCGCCAGCAGCCCACAGGGGGCGGCTAATGAAAAACTGTTTTTT. The encoded protein is CASSPQGAANEKLFF.

The sample holds a few counts of this clonotype. J is TRBJ1-4 and V is TRBV18; TRBD1 is a possible D gene (5 bases). CDR3 length equals 13 residues. Germline V gene sequence: CDR1 KGHSH, CDR2 LQKENI. V lost 3 bases and J lost 8, with 10 bases in between. CDR3 sequence: CASSPTGREKLFF. The CDR3 DNA reads as TGTGCCAGCTCACCCACAGGTCGGGAAAAACTGTTTTTT.

This chain links TRBV7-2 with TRBJ2-3; D possibly corresponds to TRBD2 (5 bases). Germline V CDR1 and CDR2: SGHTA, FQGNSA. V lost 5 bases and J lost 8, with 11 bases in between. The CDR3 is made up of 12 amino acids. This chain's CDR3 is CASSEGSTTQYF. The DNA for the CDR3 is TGTGCCAGCAGCGAGGGAAGCACTACGCAGTATTTT.

V is TRBV12-3 or TRBV12-4 and J is TRBJ1-6; D is possibly TRBD1 (5 bases). CDR3 length: 14 amino acids. Deletions cut 3 bases from V and 5 bases from J, with 8 bases between. This CDR3 is CASSLTEDNSPLHF. DNA for the CDR3: TGTGCCAGCAGTTTGACAGAGGATAATTCACCCCTCCACTTT.

The sample holds a few counts of this clonotype. The chain employs TRBV5-1 and TRBJ2-5; the match to TRBD2 covers 11 bases. CDR3 length equals 16 residues. Germline loops: CDR1 SGHRS, CDR2 YFSETQ. The ends lost 0 bases at V and 2 bases at J; junction bases unmatched: 3. This CDR3 is CASSLELAGVQETQYF. As DNA, the CDR3 is TGCGCCAGCAGCTTGGAACTAGCGGGGGTTCAAGAGACCCAGTACTTC.

This clonotype was seen a handful of times. The V gene is TRBV18, the J gene TRBJ2-7; TRBD1 might be the D (5 bases). This CDR3 comprises 12 residues. Germline V CDR1 and CDR2: KGHSH, LQKENI. V was shortened by 5 bases and J by 5 bases, with 10 bases between the two germline ends. CDR3 loop: CASSFARDEQYF. CDR3 nucleotide sequence: TGTGCCAGCTCATTTGCCAGGGACGAGCAGTACTTC.

There are a few counts of this clonotype. J is TRBJ2-1 and V is TRBV7-3, with 9 bases lining up with TRBD2. CDR3 length: 16 residues. Trimming took 1 base from V and 5 from J; bases not matched to a gene: 6. The V gene's germline CDR1 is SGHTA and CDR2 FQGTGA. CDR3 sequence reads: CASSLIRAGGHNEQFF. In nucleotides, the CDR3 is TGTGCCAGCAGCTTAATTCGAGCGGGGGGCCACAATGAGCAGTTCTTC.

This clonotype was observed at least ten times. This rearrangement joins TRBV5-1 to TRBJ1-1; TRBD1 matches at 8 bases. The CDR3 spans 14 residues. The junction had 2 bases not matched to a gene; V was cut back by 3 bases and J by 1 base. Germline CDR1 is SGHRS and CDR2 is YFSETQ. The CDR3 reads CASSSGTGNTEAFF. The CDR3 coding sequence is TGCGCCAGCAGCTCCGGGACAGGGAACACTGAAGCTTTCTTT. Full variable domain (missing parts from reference TRBV5-1 and TRBJ1-1): KAGVTQTPRYLIKTRGQQVTLSCSPISGHRSVSWYQQTPGQGLQFLFEYFSETQRNKGNFPGRFSGRQFSNSRSEMNVSTLELGDSALYLCASSSGTGNTEAFFGQGTRLTVV.

The chain employs TRBV5-1 and TRBJ2-1; D is perhaps TRBD2 (6 bases). V lost 5 bases, J lost 7 bases, and 16 bases lay in between. This CDR3 is 14 amino acids long. Germline V gene sequence: CDR1 SGHRS, CDR2 YFSETQ. The CDR3 is CASRSGTEGNEQFF. The CDR3 DNA is TGCGCCAGCAGGTCCGGGACGGAGGGGAATGAGCAGTTCTTC.

The CDR3 protein is CASSSRDSYGYTF. The DNA of the CDR3 is TGTGCCAGCAGTTCCCGGGACAGCTATGGCTACACCTTC. The chain uses TRBV6-2 or TRBV6-3 and TRBJ1-2; 7 positions agree with TRBD1. The CDR3 loop spans 13 amino acids. From germline, CDR1 is MNHEY and CDR2 SVGEGT. The ends lost 4 bases at V and 4 bases at J; junction bases unmatched: 3.